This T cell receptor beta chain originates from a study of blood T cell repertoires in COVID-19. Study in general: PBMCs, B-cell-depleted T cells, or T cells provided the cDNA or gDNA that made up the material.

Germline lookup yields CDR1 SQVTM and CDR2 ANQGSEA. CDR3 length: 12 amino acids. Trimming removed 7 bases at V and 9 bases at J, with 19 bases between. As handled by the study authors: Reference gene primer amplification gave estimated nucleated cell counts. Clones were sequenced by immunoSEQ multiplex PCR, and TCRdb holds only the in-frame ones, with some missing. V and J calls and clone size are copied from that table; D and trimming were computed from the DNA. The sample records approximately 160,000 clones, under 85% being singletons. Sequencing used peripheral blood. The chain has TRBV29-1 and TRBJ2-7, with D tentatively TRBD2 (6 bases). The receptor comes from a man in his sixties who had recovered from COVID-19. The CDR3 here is CSARPMGEAQYF. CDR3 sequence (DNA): TGCAGCGCTCGTCCTATGGGGGAGGCGCAGTACTTC.